Detailed here is one T cell receptor (beta chain). This record comes from a study of blood T cell repertoires in COVID-19. On the study more broadly: Italy, Spain and the United States were the sources of the convalescent and acute COVID-19 samples. T cells, B-cell-depleted T cells, or PBMCs provided the cDNA or gDNA that served as material.

In the study's own analysis: The authors estimated nucleated cell counts from reference gene primer amplification. This table comes from immunoSEQ multiplex PCR, and its TCRdb copy is limited to in-frame clones, with some not included. The DNA gave D and trimming, while V, J and clone size come from that table. The data contain some 87,000 clones, more than 80% of them singletons. Trimming left V 5 bases short and J 0 bases short, with 8 bases between. This CDR3 region has 14 residues. Germline V gives CDR1 MGHDK, CDR2 SYGVNS. The chain links TRBV25-1 to TRBJ2-1; tentatively, D is TRBD2 (5 bases). Sequenced: peripheral blood. The source is a human donor in a cohort sampled during active COVID-19. The CDR3 spells CASSPGYSYNEQFF. In nucleotides, the CDR3 is TGTGCCAGCAGTCCGGGGTACTCCTACAATGAGCAGTTCTTC.